These 29 T cell receptor beta chains were sequenced from one sample in a study of blood T cell repertoires in COVID-19. TCRdb keeps only in-frame clones here, not all; method: immunoSEQ multiplex PCR. The table includes roughly 300,000 clones, approximately 88% detected once. The specimen was peripheral blood. The origin of the receptors is a human donor with COVID-19, enrolled during active disease. The donor label of this sample is uncertain.

This rearrangement joins TRBV28 to TRBJ2-1; TRBD1 agrees at 10 bases. V was clipped by 5 bases and J by 3 bases; unmatched bases: 1. This CDR3 has 14 amino acids. The germline V gene has CDR1 MDHEN and CDR2 SYDVKM. The CDR3 spells CASSDRGLYNEQFF. The CDR3 coding sequence is TGTGCCAGCAGTGACAGGGGGCTCTACAATGAGCAGTTCTTC.

This clone was seen a handful of times. The CDR3 bases are TGTGCCAGCAGCCCGACAGGGGGCGCAAAGCAGCCCCAGCATTTT. It translates to CASSPTGGAKQPQHF. V usage is TRBV6-2 or TRBV6-3 and J usage is TRBJ1-5; TRBD1 matches at 10 bases. CDR1 and CDR2 from the germline V gene are MNHEY and SVGEGT. Trimming removed 6 bases from V and 7 bases from J; junction bases left unmatched: 9. This CDR3 is built from 15 residues.

The rearrangement joins TRBV7-3 to TRBJ2-1; TRBD2 aligns across 9 bases. Germline V CDR1 and CDR2: SGHTA, FQGTGA. V dropped 1 base and J dropped 4; count of bases not matched to a gene: 2. This CDR3 has 15 amino acids. This CDR3 reads CASSLRLAEYNEQFF. CDR3 DNA sequence: TGTGCCAGCAGCTTAAGACTAGCGGAATACAATGAGCAGTTCTTC.

The chain couples TRBV19 to TRBJ1-1; no reliable D call. This CDR3 has 14 amino acids. CDR1 and CDR2 from the germline V gene are LNHDA and SQIVND (reference sequence). Trimming shortened V by 3 bases and J by 8 bases, and 16 bases separated the two germline ends. The CDR3 protein is CASSIYLGRGEAFF. CDR3 nucleotide sequence: TGTGCCAGTAGTATTTACCTCGGGAGAGGAGAAGCTTTCTTT. Full variable domain (missing parts from reference TRBV19 and TRBJ1-1): DGGITQSPKYLFRKEGQNVTLSCEQNLNHDAMYWYRQDPGQGLRLIYYSQIVNDFQKGDIAEGYSVSREKKESFPLTVTSAQKNPTAFYLCASSIYLGRGEAFFGQGTRLTVV.

The chain uses TRBV19 and TRBJ1-1; 9 nucleotides align to TRBD1. Germline lookup yields CDR1 LNHDA and CDR2 SQIVND (reference sequence). This CDR3 has 15 amino acids. V dropped 7 bases and J dropped 1; count of bases not matched to a gene: 7. The CDR3 nucleotides read TGTGCCAGTATGGGGGACAGGGATGGGAACACTGAAGCTTTCTTT. Amino acid sequence: CASMGDRDGNTEAFF.

This clone appeared a single time. The chain has TRBV9 and TRBJ2-1, with D tentatively TRBD1 (7 bases). Germline assignment: CDR1 SGDLS and CDR2 YYNGEE. CDR3 length: 17 amino acids. Trimming shortened V by 0 bases and J by 9 bases, and 22 bases separated the two germline ends. The CDR3 bases are TGTGCCAGCAGCGTAGCCTCAGGGGGTATCCCCGGGAGTGAGCAGTTCTTC. Amino acid sequence: CASSVASGGIPGSEQFF.

The CDR3 DNA follows: TGTGCCAGTAGTATCGGCGGGGTGAACACCGGGGAGCTGTTTTTT. Translating gives CASSIGGVNTGELFF. This sequence joins TRBV19 and TRBJ2-2, with a possible D match to TRBD2 (6 bases). CDR3 length: 15 amino acids. With 3 bases removed from V and 1 base from J, the gap between germline ends came to 9 bases. Germline lookup yields CDR1 LNHDA and CDR2 SQIVND (reference sequence).

The chain carries TRBV29-1 and TRBJ2-5; D is possibly TRBD2 (6 bases). Germline loops: CDR1 SQVTM, CDR2 ANQGSEA. CDR3 length: 15 amino acids. Deletions cut 5 bases from V and 7 bases from J, with 23 bases between. This CDR3 is CSVLIARGTVGTQYF. CDR3 bases: TGCAGCGTTCTCATAGCGCGGGGCACCGTAGGGACCCAGTACTTC.

The chain links TRBV7-2 to TRBJ2-3, with 15 bases identical to TRBD2. This CDR3 has 17 residues. The J segment lost 2 bases and the V segment lost 5 bases, leaving 5 bases of the junction unmatched. From germline, CDR1 is SGHTA and CDR2 FQGNSA. The DNA of the CDR3 is TGTGCCAGCAGCCCGGGACTAGCGGGAGGAATCACAGATACGCAGTATTTT. Protein product: CASSPGLAGGITDTQYF.

As to this clone: Other DNA sequences from this sample encode an identical CDR3 as well. The gene calls are TRBV7-2 and TRBJ1-5; TRBD1 aligns across 9 bases. With 1 base clipped from V and 7 bases from J, the junction kept 2 bases outside the gene matches. The germline V gene has CDR1 SGHTA and CDR2 FQGNSA. The CDR3 totals 14 residues. CDR3 residues: CASSLGTGDQPQHF. The CDR3 nucleotides are TGTGCCAGCAGCTTAGGGACAGGGGACCAGCCCCAGCATTTT.

The J gene is TRBJ2-3, the V gene TRBV9; TRBD2 aligns across 10 bases. CDR1 SGDLS and CDR2 YYNGEE come from the germline V gene. This CDR3 contains 15 residues. V trimming: 2 bases; J trimming: 1 base; junction bases outside the gene matches: 1. The CDR3 sequence is CASSVGTSGTDTQYF. Written as DNA, the CDR3 is TGTGCCAGCAGCGTCGGGACTAGCGGCACAGATACGCAGTATTTT.

This chain joins TRBV14 and TRBJ2-1; 9 positions match TRBD1. Germline V gene data show CDR1 as SGHDN and CDR2 as FVKESK. Trimming at V came to 4 bases and at J to 6 bases, leaving 10 bases not matched to a gene. The CDR3 extends over 16 amino acids. The CDR3 coding sequence is TGTGCCAGCAGCCGATCCGGGACAGGGCCAGTCAATGAGCAGTTCTTC. This gives the protein CASSRSGTGPVNEQFF. Combining the CDR3 with reference TRBV14 and TRBJ2-1 gives the whole variable domain EAGVTQFPSHSVIEKGQTVTLRCDPISGHDNLYWYRRVMGKEIKFLLHFVKESKQDESGMPNNRFLAERTGGTYSTLKVQPAELEDSGVYFCASSRSGTGPVNEQFFGPGTRLTVL.

This chain joins TRBV5-4 and TRBJ2-2; 13 bases fit TRBD2. This CDR3 region has 17 residues. CDR1 SGHNT and CDR2 YYREEE come from the germline V gene (reference sequence). J lost 4 bases, V lost 4 bases, and 7 bases had no gene match. CDR3 DNA: TGTGCCAGCAGCCGGTCAGGGACTAGCGGGATCACCGGGGAGCTGTTTTTT. Translation gives CASSRSGTSGITGELFF.

The chain couples TRBV28 to TRBJ2-3; 9 positions match TRBD1. Germline CDR1 MDHEN, CDR2 SYDVKM. This CDR3 spans 15 amino acids. The trim removed 2 bases at V and 2 bases at J, leaving 2 bases unmatched. Here the CDR3 reads CASSLGTGTTDTQYF. The CDR3 nucleotides read TGTGCCAGCAGTTTAGGGACAGGGACCACAGATACGCAGTATTTT.

The chain uses TRBV6-5 and TRBJ1-3; TRBD1 aligns across 7 bases. The V segment lost 6 bases and the J segment 8 bases; nucleotides outside the gene matches: 7. The CDR3 contains 13 residues. Germline V gives CDR1 MNHEY, CDR2 SVGAGI. CDR3 nucleotides: TGTGCCAGCAGATCAGGGGGGCTGGACACCATATATTTT. It codes for CASRSGGLDTIYF.

V and J are TRBV9 and TRBJ1-6; weak D call: TRBD1 (6 bases). Germline CDR1 reads SGDLS; CDR2 reads YYNGEE. The CDR3 runs to 16 residues. V lost 3 bases to trimming and J lost 4 bases, with 14 bases between them. Here the CDR3 DNA reads TGTGCCAGCAGCGGCGAAAAGGGGGAGTATAATTCACCCCTCCACTTT. This gives the protein CASSGEKGEYNSPLHF.

The chain couples TRBV27 to TRBJ1-2; D gene uncertain. There are 14 residues in the CDR3. Per the germline V gene, CDR1 is MNHEY and CDR2 is SMNVEV (reference sequence). V was shortened by 3 bases and J by 3 bases, with 11 bases between the two germline ends. The CDR3: CASSLVREDYGYTF. CDR3 DNA sequence: TGTGCCAGCAGTTTGGTGAGGGAAGACTATGGCTACACCTTC.

The rearrangement joins TRBV28 to TRBJ2-5, with 7 positions matching TRBD2. The CDR3 loop spans 15 amino acids. The junction had 11 bases not matched to a gene; V was cut back by 6 bases and J by 4 bases. CDR1 and CDR2 (germline): MDHEN, SYDVKM. This chain's CDR3 is CASSSDFGGGETQYF. DNA of the CDR3: TGTGCCAGCAGCTCTGATTTTGGGGGGGGAGAGACCCAGTACTTC.

V and J are TRBV6-6 and TRBJ1-1, with D possibly matching TRBD1 (5 bases). Trimming stripped 0 bases from V and 4 bases from J, with 15 bases between. CDR3 length: 16 amino acids. Germline assignment: CDR1 MNHNY and CDR2 SVGAGI (reference sequence). CDR3 sequence reads: CASSYSWGRGGTEAFF. Written as DNA, the CDR3 is TGTGCCAGCAGTTACTCGTGGGGGAGGGGAGGCACTGAAGCTTTCTTT.

This clone was recorded once. The chain recombines TRBV18 with TRBJ2-1; 10 nucleotides match TRBD2. Germline CDR1 reads KGHSH; CDR2 reads LQKENI. V lost 4 bases, J lost 6 bases, and 6 bases stayed unmatched. This CDR3 comprises 15 residues. The CDR3 sequence is CASSRTGTSANEQFF. The CDR3 nucleotides are TGTGCCAGCTCACGTACCGGGACTAGCGCCAATGAGCAGTTCTTC.

The gene calls are TRBV30 and TRBJ1-1; maybe TRBD1 (5 bases). The V gene lost 3 bases and the J gene lost 6 bases, with 20 bases spanning the gap. Germline-derived CDR1 and CDR2 are GTSNPN and SVGIG (reference sequence). This CDR3 comprises 15 residues. The CDR3 is CAWSQGRVSSAEAFF. CDR3 nucleotide sequence: TGTGCCTGGAGCCAGGGCCGAGTTTCTTCTGCTGAAGCTTTCTTT.

This clone was picked up a small number of times. V and J are TRBV10-3 and TRBJ2-5; D perhaps matches TRBD1 (6 bases). From germline, CDR1 is ENHRY and CDR2 SYGVKD. The CDR3 has 14 residues. V gave up 7 bases and J gave up 5 bases, with 17 bases separating them. The CDR3 DNA reads as TGTGCCATCAAGCCGGGTCCTAGGGGGGAGACCCAGTACTTC. Encoded protein: CAIKPGPRGETQYF.

This clone was picked up a small number of times. The chain recombines TRBV4-1 with TRBJ2-1; 10 positions agree with TRBD2. The germline CDR1 and CDR2 sequences are MGHRA and YSYEKL. The CDR3 has 16 amino acids. Trimming at V came to 2 bases and at J to 3 bases, leaving 4 bases not matched to a gene. The CDR3 DNA follows: TGCGCCAGCAGCCAACCTACTAGCGGGAACTACAATGAGCAGTTCTTC. Its protein is CASSQPTSGNYNEQFF.

In DNA, the CDR3 is TGTGCCAGCAGCGTAGATCCGGGACAGGCGGACCATTCACCCCTCCACTTT. Encoded protein: CASSVDPGQADHSPLHF. This chain connects TRBV9 to TRBJ1-6; 8 positions match TRBD1. This CDR3 region has 17 residues. Germline CDR1 and CDR2: SGDLS and YYNGEE. V was pared by 0 bases and J by 8 bases, with 10 bases of the junction left unmatched.

The chain joins TRBV2 to TRBJ1-1, with no clear D. The CDR3 consists of 13 residues. V was clipped by 8 bases and J by 3 bases, with 13 bases between them. CDR1 is SNHLY, CDR2 FYNNEI, per germline. The CDR3 region has the DNA TGTGCCAGCCAACCAATGGGCGACACTGAAGCTTTCTTT. Its translation: CASQPMGDTEAFF.

This chain uses TRBV28 with TRBJ1-6; D gene ambiguous. The V end lost 7 bases, the J end lost 8 bases, and 15 bases lay between the germline ends. There are 14 residues in the CDR3. Germline values: CDR1 MDHEN, CDR2 SYDVKM. CDR3 loop: CASNGHLGDSPLHF. For the CDR3, the DNA is TGTGCCAGCAACGGTCACCTCGGGGATTCACCCCTCCACTTT.

The rearrangement uses TRBV10-3 and TRBJ1-5; the match to TRBD1 covers 7 bases. The trim removed 3 bases at V and 4 bases at J, leaving 3 bases unmatched. The germline gives CDR1 ENHRY, CDR2 SYGVKD. The CDR3 extends over 14 amino acids. CDR3 sequence: CAISDRGKNQPQHF. DNA of the CDR3: TGTGCCATCAGTGACAGGGGGAAAAATCAGCCCCAGCATTTT.

This clone was counted only a few times. V usage is TRBV5-1 and J usage is TRBJ1-3; possible D gene TRBD1, 5 bases. Per the germline V gene, CDR1 is SGHRS and CDR2 is YFSETQ. CDR3 length: 14 residues. Trimming stripped 4 bases from V and 0 bases from J, with 8 bases between. The chain's CDR3 is CASSPGGSGNTIYF. The CDR3 DNA is TGCGCCAGCAGCCCGGGGGGCTCTGGAAACACCATATATTTT.

The V call is TRBV5-1, the J call TRBJ1-2; 9 positions match TRBD1. This CDR3 region has 14 residues. CDR1 SGHRS and CDR2 YFSETQ come from the germline V gene. V shed 0 bases, J shed 4 bases, and the junction held 1 base outside the gene matches. CDR3 amino acids: CASSLGTGAYGYTF. Here the CDR3 DNA reads TGCGCCAGCAGCTTGGGGACAGGGGCCTATGGCTACACCTTC.